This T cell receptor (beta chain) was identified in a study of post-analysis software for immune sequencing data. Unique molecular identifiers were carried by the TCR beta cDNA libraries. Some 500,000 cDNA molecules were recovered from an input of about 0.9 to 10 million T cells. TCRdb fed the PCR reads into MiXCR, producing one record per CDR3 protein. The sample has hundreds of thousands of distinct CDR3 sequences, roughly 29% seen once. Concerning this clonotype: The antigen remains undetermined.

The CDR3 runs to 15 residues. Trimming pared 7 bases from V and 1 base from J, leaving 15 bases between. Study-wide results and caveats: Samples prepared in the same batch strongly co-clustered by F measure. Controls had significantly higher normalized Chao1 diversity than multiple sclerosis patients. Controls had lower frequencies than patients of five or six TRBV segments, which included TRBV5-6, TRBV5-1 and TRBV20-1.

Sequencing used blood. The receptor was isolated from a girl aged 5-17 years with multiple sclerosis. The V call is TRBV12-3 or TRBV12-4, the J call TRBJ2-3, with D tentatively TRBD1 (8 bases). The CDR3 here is CASIVTGGGTDTQYF. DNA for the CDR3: TGTGCCAGCATCGTAACAGGGGGGGGCACAGATACGCAGTATTTT.